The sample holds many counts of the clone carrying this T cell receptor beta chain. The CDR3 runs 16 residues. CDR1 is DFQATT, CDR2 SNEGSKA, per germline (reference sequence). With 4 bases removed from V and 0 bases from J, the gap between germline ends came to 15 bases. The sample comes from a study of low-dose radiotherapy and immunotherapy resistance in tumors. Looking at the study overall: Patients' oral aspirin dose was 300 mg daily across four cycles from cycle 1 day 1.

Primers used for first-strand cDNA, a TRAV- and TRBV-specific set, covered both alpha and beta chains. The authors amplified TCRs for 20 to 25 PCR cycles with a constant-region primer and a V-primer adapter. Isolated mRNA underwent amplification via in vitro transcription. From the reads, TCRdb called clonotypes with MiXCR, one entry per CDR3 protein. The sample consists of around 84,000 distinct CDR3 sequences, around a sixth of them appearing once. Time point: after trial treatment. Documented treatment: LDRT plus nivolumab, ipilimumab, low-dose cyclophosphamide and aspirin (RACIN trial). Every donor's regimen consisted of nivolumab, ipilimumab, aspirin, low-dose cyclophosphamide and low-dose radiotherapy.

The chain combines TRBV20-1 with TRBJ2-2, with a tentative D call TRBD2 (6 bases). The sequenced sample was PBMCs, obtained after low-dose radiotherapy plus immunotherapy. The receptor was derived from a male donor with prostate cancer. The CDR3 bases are TGCAGTGCTATTTTTCCCCCGGGAGCGAACACCGGGGAGCTGTTTTTT. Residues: CSAIFPPGANTGELFF.